The text below deals with one T cell receptor (beta chain). Source study methods: Amplifying reference gene primers gave estimates of nucleated cell counts. Assay: immunoSEQ multiplex PCR; the TCRdb copy retains only in-frame clones and omits some. That table gives V, J and clone size, and the DNA gave D and trimming. The table shows tens of thousands of clones, with 85% to 90% occurring only once. The sample originates from a study of blood T cell repertoires in COVID-19. Turning to the study itself: Whether acute or convalescent, the COVID-19 samples came from the United States, Italy and Spain. From T cells, B-cell-depleted T cells, or PBMCs came the material, which was cDNA or gDNA.

CDR3 length: 14 residues. Germline trimming cut 3 bases from V and 5 bases from J; bases unmatched to any gene: 3. From germline, CDR1 is LGHDT and CDR2 YNNKEL (reference sequence). The sample taken for sequencing was peripheral blood. The J gene is TRBJ1-1, the V gene TRBV3-1 (or the pseudogene TRBV3-2); 10 positions match TRBD1. The sequence was obtained from a woman of 80 years or more with active COVID-19. CDR3 region: CASSQRGQGTEAFF. In DNA, the CDR3 is TGTGCCAGCAGCCAGAGGGGACAGGGGACTGAAGCTTTCTTT.